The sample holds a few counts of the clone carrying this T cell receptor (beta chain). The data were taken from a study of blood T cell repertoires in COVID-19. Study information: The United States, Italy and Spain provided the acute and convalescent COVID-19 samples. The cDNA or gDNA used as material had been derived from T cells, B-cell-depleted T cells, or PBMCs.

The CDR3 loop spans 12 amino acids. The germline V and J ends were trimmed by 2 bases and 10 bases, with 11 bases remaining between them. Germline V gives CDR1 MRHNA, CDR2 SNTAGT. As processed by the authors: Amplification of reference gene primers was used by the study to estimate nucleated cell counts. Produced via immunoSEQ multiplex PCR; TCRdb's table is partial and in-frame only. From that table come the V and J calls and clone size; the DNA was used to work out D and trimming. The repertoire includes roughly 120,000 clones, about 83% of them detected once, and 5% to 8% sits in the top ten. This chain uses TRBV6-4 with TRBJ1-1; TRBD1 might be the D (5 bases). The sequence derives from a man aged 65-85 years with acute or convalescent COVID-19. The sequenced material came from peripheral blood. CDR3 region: CASSDQSGGAFF. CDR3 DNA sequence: TGTGCCAGCAGTGACCAGTCCGGGGGAGCTTTCTTT.